This T cell receptor (beta chain) was recovered during a study of beta chain features in type 1 diabetes. Purity (above 95%) was reached by all sorted populations. Expressed TCRB transcripts were sequenced after all isolated RNA was converted to cDNA. Produced via immunoSEQ multiplex PCR; TCRdb's table is partial and in-frame only. The sample carries under 800,000 clones, roughly a sixth recorded once. Points from the study as a whole: Shorter templates might be favored by PCR, equally in patients and controls.

The CDR3 extends over 14 amino acids. CDR1 and CDR2 from the germline V gene are KGHSH and LQKENI. Germline trimming cut 4 bases from V and 5 bases from J; bases unmatched to any gene: 3. This clone was seen a few times. The antigen remains unidentified. The gene calls are TRBV18 and TRBJ2-1, with 9 bases that match TRBD2. The TCR originated in a man between 18 and 29 years old in good health. What was sequenced was naive CD4+ T cells from blood. The CDR3 loop reads CASSRLAGNNEQFF. Here the CDR3 DNA reads TGTGCCAGCTCACGGCTAGCGGGGAACAATGAGCAGTTCTTC.